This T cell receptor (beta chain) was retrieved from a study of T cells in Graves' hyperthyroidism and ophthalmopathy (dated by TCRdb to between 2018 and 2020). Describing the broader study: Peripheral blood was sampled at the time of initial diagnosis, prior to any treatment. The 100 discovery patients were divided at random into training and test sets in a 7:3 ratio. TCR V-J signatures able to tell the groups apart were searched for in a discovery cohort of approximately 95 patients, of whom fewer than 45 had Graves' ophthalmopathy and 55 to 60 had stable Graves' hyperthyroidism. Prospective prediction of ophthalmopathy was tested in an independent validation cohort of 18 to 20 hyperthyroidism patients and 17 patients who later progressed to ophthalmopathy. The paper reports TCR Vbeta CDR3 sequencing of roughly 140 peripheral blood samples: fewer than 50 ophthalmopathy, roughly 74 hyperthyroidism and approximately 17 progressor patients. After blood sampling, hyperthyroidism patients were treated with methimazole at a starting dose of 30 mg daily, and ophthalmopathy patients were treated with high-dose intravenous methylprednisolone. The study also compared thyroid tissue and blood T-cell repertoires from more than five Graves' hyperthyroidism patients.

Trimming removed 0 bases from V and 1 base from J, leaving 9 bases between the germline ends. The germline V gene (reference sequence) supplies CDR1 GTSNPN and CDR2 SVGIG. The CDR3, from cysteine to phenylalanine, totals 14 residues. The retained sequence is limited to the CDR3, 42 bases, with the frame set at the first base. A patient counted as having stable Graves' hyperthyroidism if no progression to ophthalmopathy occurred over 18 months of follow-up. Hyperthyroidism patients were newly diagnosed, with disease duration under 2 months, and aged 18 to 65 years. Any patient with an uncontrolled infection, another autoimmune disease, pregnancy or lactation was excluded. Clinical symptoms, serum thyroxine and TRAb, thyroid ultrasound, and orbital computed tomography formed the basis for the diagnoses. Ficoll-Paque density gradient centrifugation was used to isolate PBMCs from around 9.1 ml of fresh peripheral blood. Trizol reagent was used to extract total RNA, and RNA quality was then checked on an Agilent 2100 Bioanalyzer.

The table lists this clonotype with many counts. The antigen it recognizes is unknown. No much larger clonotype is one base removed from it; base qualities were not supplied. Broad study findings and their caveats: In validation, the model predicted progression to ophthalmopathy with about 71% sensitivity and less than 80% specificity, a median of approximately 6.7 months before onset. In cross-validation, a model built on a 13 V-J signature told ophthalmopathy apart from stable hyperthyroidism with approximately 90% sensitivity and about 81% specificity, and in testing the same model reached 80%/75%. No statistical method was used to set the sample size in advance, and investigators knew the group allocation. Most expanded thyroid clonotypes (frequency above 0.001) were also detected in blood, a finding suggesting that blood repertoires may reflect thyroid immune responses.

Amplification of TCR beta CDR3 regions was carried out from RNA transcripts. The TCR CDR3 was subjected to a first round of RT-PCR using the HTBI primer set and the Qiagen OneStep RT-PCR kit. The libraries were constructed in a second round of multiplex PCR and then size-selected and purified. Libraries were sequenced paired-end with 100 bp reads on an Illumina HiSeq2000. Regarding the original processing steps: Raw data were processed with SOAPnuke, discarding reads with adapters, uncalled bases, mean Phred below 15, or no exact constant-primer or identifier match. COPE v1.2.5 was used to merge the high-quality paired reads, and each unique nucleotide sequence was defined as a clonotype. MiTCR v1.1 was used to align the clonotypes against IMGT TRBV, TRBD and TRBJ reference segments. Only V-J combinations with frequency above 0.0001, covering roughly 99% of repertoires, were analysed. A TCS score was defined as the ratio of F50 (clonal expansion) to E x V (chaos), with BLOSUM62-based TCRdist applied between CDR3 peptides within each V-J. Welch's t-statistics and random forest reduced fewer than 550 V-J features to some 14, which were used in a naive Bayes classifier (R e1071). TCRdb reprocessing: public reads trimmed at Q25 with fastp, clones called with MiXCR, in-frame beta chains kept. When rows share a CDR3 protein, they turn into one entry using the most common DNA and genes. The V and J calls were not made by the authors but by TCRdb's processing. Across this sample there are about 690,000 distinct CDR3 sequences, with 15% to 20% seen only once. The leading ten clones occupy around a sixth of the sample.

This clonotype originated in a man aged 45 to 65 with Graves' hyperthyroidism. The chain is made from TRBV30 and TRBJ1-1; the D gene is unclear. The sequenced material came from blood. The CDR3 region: CAWSVKAANTEAFF. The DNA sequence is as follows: TGTGCCTGGAGTGTAAAGGCGGCGAACACTGAAGCTTTCTTT. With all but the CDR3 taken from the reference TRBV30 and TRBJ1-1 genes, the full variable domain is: SQTIHQWPATLVQPVGSPLSLECTVEGTSNPNLYWYRQAAGRGLQLLFYSVGIGQISSEVPQNLSASRPQDRQFILSSKKLLLSDSGFYLCAWSVKAANTEAFFGQGTRLTVV.